The T cell receptor (beta chain) described here comes from a study of blood T cells in healthy people across ages. Across the whole study: Per two T cells, about one barcoded beta molecule was captured through template switching.

The CDR3 consists of 12 residues. Germline loops: CDR1 SNHLY, CDR2 FYNNEI. V lost 10 bases to trimming and J lost 4 bases, with 13 bases between them. It was with a sample-barcoded 5' primer and a J-beta primer mix that a second PCR of roughly 7 to 12 cycles was run. Unique molecular identifiers of 12 random nucleotides labeled each cDNA. MiXCR, run by TCRdb on the 5' RACE reads, gives a single entry per CDR3 protein. The data hold about 760,000 distinct CDR3 sequences, with more than 55% observed a single time. Study findings and constraints: Strongly correlated with naive T cell percentage was TCR beta diversity.

In regard to this clonotype: Its antigen remains unknown.

This chain joins TRBV2 and TRBJ1-1; a weak D match, TRBD1 (6 bases). The receptor was derived from a man aged 35 to 55 in good health. The sample consisted of blood. This CDR3 is CATTGISTEAFF. CDR3 sequence (DNA): TGTGCCACTACAGGGATCTCCACTGAAGCTTTCTTT.